This is a list of T cell receptor beta chains from one sample in a study of cytomegalovirus exposure and HLA in healthy donors. Sequenced by immunoSEQ multiplex PCR; TCRdb stores in-frame clones only, minus some. The table lists 150,000 to 200,000 clones, about 81% of them singletons. Material for sequencing was PBMCs. These receptors were collected from a woman aged 25-40 years in good health and CMV-seronegative. Each CDR3 is given with its conserved first and last residue. D genes are given only for firm matches. Clone size is stated in some rows and not others, as once, few, many or a class when expanded.

cdr3_aa,cdr3_nt,clone_size,d_call,v_call,j_call
CASSIQRGGDEQFF,TGTGCCAGCAGTATACAGCGGGGGGGGGATGAGCAGTTCTTC,NA,TRBD2,TRBV27,TRBJ2-1
CASSSQQLYNSPLHF,TGTGCCAGCAGCTCCCAACAGCTATATAATTCACCCCTCCACTTT,once,NA,TRBV7-3,TRBJ1-6
CASSEAGGSAGNQYF,TGTGCCAGCAGTGAAGCAGGAGGGTCGGCGGGCAACCAGTATTTT,NA,NA,TRBV2,TRBJ2-3
CASSFRGEAFF,TGTGCCAGCAGCTTCAGGGGTGAAGCTTTCTTT,NA,NA,TRBV7-8,TRBJ1-1
CASSAQGAITGELFF,TGTGCCAGCAGTGCACAGGGGGCGATCACCGGGGAGCTGTTTTTT,NA,TRBD1,TRBV2,TRBJ2-2
CASSISRQGYGYTF,TGTGCCAGTAGTATTTCTCGACAGGGCTATGGCTACACCTTC,NA,TRBD1,TRBV19,TRBJ1-2
CASSDGGLSTDTQYF,TGTGCCAGCAGTGACGGCGGGCTTAGCACAGATACGCAGTATTTT,NA,NA,TRBV2,TRBJ2-3
CASADGSEGGSPLHF,TGCGCCAGCGCGGACGGTTCGGAGGGAGGATCACCCCTCCACTTT,NA,NA,TRBV5-1,TRBJ1-6
CASSYDGSGSSYEQYF,TGTGCCAGCAGTTACGATGGTAGCGGGAGCTCCTACGAGCAGTACTTC,NA,TRBD2,TRBV6-5,TRBJ2-7
CASSLHRQVNSPLHF,TGTGCCAGCAGCTTACATAGGCAGGTTAATTCACCCCTCCACTTT,NA,NA,TRBV11-2,TRBJ1-6
CASSLGQDLSEAFF,TGCGCCAGCAGCTTGGGGCAGGATCTGAGTGAAGCTTTCTTT,NA,NA,TRBV5-1,TRBJ1-1
CAITAAAGGTNTGELFF,TGTGCCATCACAGCAGCAGCGGGGGGGACGAACACCGGGGAGCTGTTTTTT,NA,TRBD2,TRBV10-3,TRBJ2-2
CASTGQNYGYTF,TGCGCCAGCACCGGACAGAACTATGGCTACACCTTC,few,NA,TRBV10-2,TRBJ1-2
CASSLSPAYEQYF,TGTGCCAGCAGTTTATCGCCGGCCTACGAGCAGTACTTC,few,NA,TRBV27,TRBJ2-7
CASSDVESTGELFF,TGTGCCAGCAGTGATGTGGAGAGCACCGGGGAGCTGTTTTTT,NA,NA,TRBV6-1,TRBJ2-2
CASSVLAKSTDTQYF,TGTGCCAGCAGTGTGTTAGCGAAAAGCACAGATACGCAGTATTTT,NA,NA,TRBV28,TRBJ2-3
CASSQVGGGRYEQYF,TGTGCCAGCAGCCAAGTCGGCGGGGGACGCTACGAGCAGTACTTC,NA,TRBD2,TRBV4-2,TRBJ2-7
CASSSGQLSEQYF,TGTGCCAGCAGCTCTGGACAGCTGAGCGAGCAGTACTTC,medium-sized,NA,TRBV7-8,TRBJ2-7
CASSLEGGANTGELFF,TGCGCCAGCAGCTTGGAAGGGGGCGCGAACACCGGGGAGCTGTTTTTT,once,TRBD1,TRBV5-1,TRBJ2-2
CSAGHRDRVHEQYF,TGCAGCGCTGGACACCGGGACAGGGTCCACGAGCAGTACTTC,NA,TRBD1,TRBV29-1,TRBJ2-7
CASSSVRTIHPYEQYF,TGTGCCAGCAGCTCCGTCCGGACAATCCACCCCTACGAGCAGTACTTC,NA,NA,TRBV28,TRBJ2-7
CASSQTENRGTEAFF,TGCGCCAGCAGTCAGACGGAGAACAGGGGCACTGAAGCTTTCTTT,NA,TRBD1,TRBV5-1,TRBJ1-1
CASSQVGGQETQYF,TGTGCCAGCAGCCAAGTCGGGGGGCAAGAGACCCAGTACTTC,NA,TRBD2,TRBV14,TRBJ2-5
CASSEGTGTAGELFF,TGTGCCAGCAGCGAGGGGACAGGGACGGCCGGGGAGCTGTTTTTT,NA,TRBD1,TRBV5-4,TRBJ2-2
CASSPPSEESSYNSPLHF,TGCGCCAGCAGCCCCCCATCCGAAGAGAGCTCCTATAATTCACCCCTCCACTTT,NA,NA,TRBV4-1,TRBJ1-6
CASSVGQTGANVLTF,TGTGCCAGCAGCGTAGGACAGACTGGGGCCAACGTCCTGACTTTC,NA,NA,TRBV11-3,TRBJ2-6
CASSIVGLAGGNYEQYF,TGTGCCAGTAGTATAGTGGGACTAGCGGGAGGAAACTACGAGCAGTACTTC,NA,TRBD2,TRBV19,TRBJ2-7
CASSVGLRQGASGGYTF,TGTGCCAGCAGCGTAGGATTAAGACAGGGGGCCAGCGGTGGCTACACCTTC,NA,TRBD1,TRBV9,TRBJ1-2
CASSYGVKELNEKLFF,TGCGCCAGCAGCTACGGGGTAAAGGAGTTAAATGAAAAACTGTTTTTT,NA,NA,TRBV5-1,TRBJ1-4
CASSLGPGQSTDTQYF,TGTGCCAGCAGCTTGGGACCGGGACAGAGCACAGATACGCAGTATTTT,NA,TRBD1,TRBV5-6,TRBJ2-3
CASTRGRGYGYTF,TGTGCCAGCACCAGGGGGCGCGGCTATGGCTACACCTTC,NA,TRBD1,TRBV28,TRBJ1-2
CASSELQGTSYEQYF,TGTGCCAGCAGTGAATTACAGGGCACCTCCTACGAGCAGTACTTC,once,NA,TRBV2,TRBJ2-7
CASSPRRQGSYEQYF,TGTGCCAGCAGCCCCCGACGACAGGGCTCCTACGAGCAGTACTTC,once,TRBD1,TRBV9,TRBJ2-7
CASSPPLGVQYF,TGTGCCAGCTCACCACCTTTGGGAGTGCAGTACTTC,NA,NA,TRBV18,TRBJ2-7
CASSPPGVGQPQHF,TGTGCCAGCAGCCCACCAGGGGTTGGTCAGCCCCAGCATTTT,once,NA,TRBV6-5,TRBJ1-5
CAWSVMAIEAFF,TGTGCCTGGAGTGTCATGGCCATCGAAGCTTTCTTT,NA,NA,TRBV30,TRBJ1-1
CASRVGLMTEAFF,TGTGCCAGCAGAGTGGGCCTGATGACTGAAGCTTTCTTT,once,NA,TRBV27,TRBJ1-1
CASTEGLAGNEQFF,TGTGCCAGCACTGAGGGACTAGCGGGTAATGAGCAGTTCTTC,NA,TRBD2,TRBV2,TRBJ2-1
CASSIANSDYGYTF,TGTGCCAGTAGTATCGCCAATTCGGACTATGGCTACACCTTC,NA,NA,TRBV19,TRBJ1-2
CASSTRVSGDTQYF,TGCGCCAGCAGCACCAGGGTGTCGGGAGATACGCAGTATTTT,NA,NA,TRBV5-1,TRBJ2-3
CASSSQGAGEQYF,TGTGCCAGCTCATCCCAGGGGGCGGGCGAGCAGTACTTC,NA,TRBD1,TRBV18,TRBJ2-7
CASSLAGALSYEQYF,TGTGCCAGCAGCTTGGCTGGGGCCCTATCCTACGAGCAGTACTTC,once,NA,TRBV5-6,TRBJ2-7
CAISESGHLNTEAFF,TGTGCCATCAGTGAGTCGGGACACTTGAACACTGAAGCTTTCTTT,NA,NA,TRBV10-3,TRBJ1-1
CASSPPDRYFGGEKLFF,TGTGCCAGCTCACCACCGGACAGATACTTTGGGGGAGAAAAACTGTTTTTT,NA,NA,TRBV18,TRBJ1-4
CASSEQASGGQETQYF,TGTGCCAGCAGTGAACAGGCTAGCGGGGGCCAAGAGACCCAGTACTTC,NA,TRBD2,TRBV6-1,TRBJ2-5
CASSSQGHSNYGYTF,TGTGCCAGCAGCTCACAGGGGCATAGTAACTATGGCTACACCTTC,NA,TRBD1,TRBV5-6,TRBJ1-2
CSVEGGGYEQYF,TGCAGCGTTGAAGGAGGAGGGTACGAGCAGTACTTC,NA,NA,TRBV29-1,TRBJ2-7
CASSEAGSDSPLHF,TGTGCCAGCAGTGAGGCAGGGTCGGATTCACCCCTCCACTTT,NA,NA,TRBV6-4,TRBJ1-6
CASSATASGIEQFF,TGTGCCAGCAGTGCAACGGCTAGCGGAATTGAGCAGTTCTTC,NA,TRBD2,TRBV28,TRBJ2-1
CASRQVTGELFF,TGCGCCAGTCGGCAGGTAACCGGGGAGCTGTTTTTT,NA,NA,TRBV5-1,TRBJ2-2
CASSLGRNTEAFF,TGTGCCAGCAGTTTAGGCAGAAACACTGAAGCTTTCTTT,NA,NA,TRBV27,TRBJ1-1
CAWTGTGYRSEAFF,TGTGCCTGGACCGGGACAGGTTATCGATCTGAAGCTTTCTTT,NA,TRBD1,TRBV30,TRBJ1-1
CASSQDSGGQGDYGYTF,TGTGCCAGCAGCCAAGATAGTGGAGGACAGGGAGACTATGGCTACACCTTC,NA,TRBD1,TRBV4-2,TRBJ1-2
CSAGWGPDSGNTIYF,TGCAGTGCGGGGTGGGGACCGGACTCTGGAAACACCATATATTTT,NA,NA,TRBV29-1,TRBJ1-3